This TCR beta chain was obtained from a study of blood T cell repertoires in COVID-19. Trimming cost V 5 bases and J 5 bases, with 13 bases left between them. There are 14 residues in the CDR3. The germline gives CDR1 KGHDR, CDR2 SFDVKD. Per the authors' pipeline: Researchers report that nucleated cell counts were estimated from reference gene primer amplification. Assay: immunoSEQ multiplex PCR; the TCRdb copy retains only in-frame clones and omits some. V and J calls and clone size are as listed in that table; D and trimming were resolved from the DNA. The data contain around 320,000 clones, approximately 85% of them seen just once; the ten biggest clones take up more than 6%.

V gene TRBV24-1 combines with J gene TRBJ2-3; a possible D gene is TRBD1 (6 bases). The receptor comes from a human donor in a cohort sampled during active COVID-19. The specimen sequenced was peripheral blood. The CDR3 bases are TGTGCCACCAGTGTGGACAGTTTAGAAGATACGCAGTATTTT. Translation gives CATSVDSLEDTQYF.